The 18 T cell receptor beta chains listed next were all sequenced from one sample in a study of blood T cell repertoires in COVID-19. TCRdb's table, derived via immunoSEQ multiplex PCR, lists solely in-frame clones and lacks some. The sample includes 65,000 to 95,000 clones, roughly 79% of them seen just once. The sequenced material came from peripheral blood. The receptor set was obtained from a human donor in a cohort sampled during active COVID-19.

The gene calls are TRBV6-4 and TRBJ2-1; 9 bases align to TRBD2. The CDR3 consists of 15 residues. J was trimmed by 6 bases and V by 3 bases; bases with no gene match: 6. Germline CDR1 and CDR2: MRHNA and SNTAGT. The CDR3 DNA is TGTGCCAGCAGTGAGGGCGGGAGGGAAATCAATGAGCAGTTCTTC. It codes for CASSEGGREINEQFF.

This clone has only a few counts. The gene calls are TRBV3-1 (or the pseudogene TRBV3-2) and TRBJ1-1; D possibly corresponds to TRBD1 (5 bases). Per germline, CDR1 LGHDT and CDR2 YNNKEL (reference sequence). The CDR3 runs 15 residues. V was clipped by 4 bases and J by 0 bases, with 12 bases between them. Here the CDR3 reads CASSPSSGLNTEAFF. CDR3 nucleotides: TGTGCCAGCAGCCCCTCATCAGGGTTGAACACTGAAGCTTTCTTT.

This chain links TRBV11-3 with TRBJ2-2; D might be TRBD2 (6 bases). The germline V gene encodes CDR1 SGHNT and CDR2 YENEEA. V was cut by 5 bases and J by 1 base, with 11 bases left in between. The CDR3 contains 15 residues. DNA for the CDR3: TGTGCCAGCAGCACCTCGCGGGGGAACACCGGGGAGCTGTTTTTT. Translated: CASSTSRGNTGELFF.

The gene calls are TRBV25-1 and TRBJ2-7; TRBD2 matches at 11 bases. CDR1 and CDR2 from the germline V gene are MGHDK and SYGVNS. This CDR3 comprises 15 residues. V shed 2 bases, J shed 2 bases, and the junction held 2 bases outside the gene matches. CDR3 nucleotides: TGTGCCAGCAGTGAACTAGCGGGGGGTACCTACGAGCAGTACTTC. This encodes CASSELAGGTYEQYF.

The chain links TRBV5-4 to TRBJ1-3; D unclear. The CDR3 sequence is 15 residues long. The V end was cut by 4 bases, the J end by 1 base, with 12 bases between. CDR1 SGHNT and CDR2 YYREEE come from the germline V gene (reference sequence). CDR3 in amino acids: CASSPTSGSGNTIYF. The DNA for the CDR3 is TGTGCCAGCAGCCCTACGTCGGGGTCTGGAAACACCATATATTTT.

This clone was seen many times. The V call is TRBV2, the J call TRBJ1-5, with 7 bases matching TRBD1. This CDR3 has 14 residues. V gave up 3 bases and J gave up 5 bases; unmatched junction bases: 4. Germline V CDR1 and CDR2: SNHLY, FYNNEI. CDR3 sequence: CASSEGQNYQPQHF. CDR3 nucleotide sequence: TGTGCCAGCAGTGAGGGACAGAATTATCAGCCCCAGCATTTT. The whole variable domain, remainder taken from reference TRBV2 and TRBJ1-5, is EPEVTQTPSHQVTQMGQEVILRCVPISNHLYFYWYRQILGQKVEFLVSFYNNEISEKSEIFDDQFSVERPDGSNFTLKIRSTKLEDSAMYFCASSEGQNYQPQHFGDGTRLSIL.

The chain joins TRBV19 to TRBJ2-3; perhaps TRBD2 as D (6 bases). Looked up from germline, CDR1 is LNHDA and CDR2 is SQIVND (reference sequence). The CDR3 runs to 16 residues. Trimming stripped 5 bases from V and 0 bases from J, with 15 bases between. CDR3 amino acids: CASSPSLAPSTDTQYF. CDR3 nucleotide sequence: TGTGCCAGTAGTCCGTCACTAGCCCCAAGCACAGATACGCAGTATTTT.

The V call is TRBV30, the J call TRBJ2-7, with D tentatively TRBD2 (5 bases). This CDR3 contains 14 residues. V was pared by 0 bases and J by 2 bases, with 11 bases between. Germline CDR1 is GTSNPN and CDR2 is SVGIG (reference sequence). The CDR3 sequence is CAWSVGGPPYEQYV. DNA for the CDR3: TGTGCCTGGAGTGTAGGCGGGCCGCCCTACGAGCAGTACGTC.

This clone was detected a few times. This CDR3 is CASSALGVGGDEQYF. CDR3 DNA: TGTGCCAGCAGCGCCCTTGGGGTAGGGGGCGACGAGCAGTACTTC. The chain is built from TRBV7-9 and TRBJ2-7, with 7 positions matching TRBD1. V was clipped by 5 bases and J by 5 bases; unmatched bases: 12. The CDR3 is 15 amino acids. CDR1 is SEHNR, CDR2 FQNEAQ, per germline (reference sequence).

This clone is medium-sized within its sample. The rearrangement links TRBV7-6 to TRBJ2-7; 7 nucleotides line up with TRBD1. V shed 3 bases and J 3 bases; nucleotides not matched to a gene: 8. Germline V lookup: CDR1 SGHVS, CDR2 FNYEAQ. This CDR3 contains 15 residues. The chain's CDR3 is CASSFRPGQVYEQYV. For the CDR3, the DNA is TGTGCCAGCAGCTTTCGACCAGGACAGGTCTACGAGCAGTACGTC.

This clone was seen only once. The chain links TRBV7-6 to TRBJ2-5; no clear D gene. CDR3 size: 13 residues. Looked up from germline, CDR1 is SGHVS and CDR2 is FNYEAQ. V lost 3 bases, J lost 1 base, and 6 bases lay in between. The CDR3 protein is CASSLASQETQYF. The CDR3 DNA reads TGTGCCAGCAGCTTGGCATCCCAAGAGACCCAGTACTTC.

The V and J genes are TRBV11-2 and TRBJ1-2; TRBD1 might be the D (6 bases). V was pared by 5 bases and J by 4 bases, with 17 bases between. This CDR3 comprises 15 residues. Germline V CDR1 and CDR2: SGHAT, FQNNGV. DNA of the CDR3: TGTGCCAGCAGCCGTAGTGGGACACCGGCCTATGGCTACACCTTC. This sequence encodes CASSRSGTPAYGYTF.

This clone was seen only once. CDR3 coding DNA: TGTGCCAGCAGTTTGGTCGGGGGGCAAGAGACCCAGTACTTC. It codes for CASSLVGGQETQYF. The genes are TRBV27 and TRBJ2-5; the match to TRBD2 covers 7 bases. The V gene end was trimmed by 3 bases and the J gene end by 2 bases; junction bases not matched to a gene: 3. The CDR3 length is 14 residues. Germline V gene data show CDR1 as MNHEY and CDR2 as SMNVEV (reference sequence).

This chain links TRBV7-9 with TRBJ2-6; D ambiguous. Trimming shortened V by 4 bases and J by 3 bases, and 13 bases separated the two germline ends. The CDR3 is 16 amino acids. Germline V gene lookup returns CDR1 SEHNR and CDR2 FQNEAQ (reference sequence). This chain's CDR3 is CASSSNPGGGANVLTF. The CDR3 region has the DNA TGTGCCAGCAGCTCAAACCCCGGCGGTGGGGCCAACGTCCTGACTTTC.

CDR3 sequence: CASSRRTASTQETQYF. The DNA for the CDR3 is TGCGCCAGCAGCCGCCGGACAGCGAGTACCCAAGAGACCCAGTACTTC. The V gene is TRBV5-1, the J gene TRBJ2-5; TRBD1 is a possible D gene (6 bases). Per germline, CDR1 SGHRS and CDR2 YFSETQ. Trimming cost V 4 bases and J 1 base, with 17 bases left between them. This CDR3 is 16 amino acids long.

The rearrangement joins TRBV7-2 to TRBJ2-5; 7 bases align to TRBD1. V trimming: 11 bases; J trimming: 5 bases; junction bases outside the gene matches: 11. Germline V CDR1 and CDR2: SGHTA, FQGNSA. The CDR3 sequence is 13 residues long. Here the CDR3 reads CAGGRQGGETQYF. CDR3 nucleotides: TGTGCCGGCGGTAGACAGGGCGGGGAGACCCAGTACTTC.

The chain joins TRBV5-6 to TRBJ2-4; D may be TRBD2 (6 bases). The CDR3 sequence is 16 residues long. The germline V gene has CDR1 SGHDT and CDR2 YYEEEE. V gave up 4 bases and J gave up 0 bases, with 14 bases separating them. Here the CDR3 reads CASSLGGSRAKNIQYF. The DNA for the CDR3 is TGTGCCAGCAGCCTCGGGGGATCCAGAGCCAAAAACATTCAGTACTTC.

The sample holds one count of this clone. V and J are TRBV7-9 and TRBJ2-7, with a possible D match to TRBD1 (6 bases). The V gene lost 6 bases and the J gene lost 3 bases, with 15 bases spanning the gap. CDR3 length: 14 amino acids. Germline V gene sequence: CDR1 SEHNR, CDR2 FQNEAQ (reference sequence). CDR3 residues: CASSSGGGNYEQYV. CDR3 sequence (DNA): TGTGCCAGCAGTTCTGGGGGCGGAAACTACGAGCAGTACGTC.